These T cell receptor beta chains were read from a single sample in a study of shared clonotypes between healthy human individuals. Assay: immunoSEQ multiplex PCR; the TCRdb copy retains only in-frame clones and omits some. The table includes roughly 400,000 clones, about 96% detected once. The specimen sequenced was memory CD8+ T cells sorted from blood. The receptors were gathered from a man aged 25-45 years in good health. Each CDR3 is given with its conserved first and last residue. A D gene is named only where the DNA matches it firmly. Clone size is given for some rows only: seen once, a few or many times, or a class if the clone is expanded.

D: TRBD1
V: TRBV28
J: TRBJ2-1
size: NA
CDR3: CASRPPGQLFNEQFF
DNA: TGTGCCAGCAGACCACCGGGACAGCTATTCAATGAGCAGTTCTTC

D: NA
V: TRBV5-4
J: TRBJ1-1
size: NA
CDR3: CASSFRGGNTEAFF
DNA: TGTGCCAGCAGCTTCCGGGGCGGGAACACTGAAGCTTTCTTT

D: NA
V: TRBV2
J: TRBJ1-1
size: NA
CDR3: CASRKWGGKAFF
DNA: TGTGCCAGCAGGAAGTGGGGGGGTAAAGCTTTCTTT

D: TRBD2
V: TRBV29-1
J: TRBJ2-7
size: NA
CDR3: CSVSNRLAADYEQYF
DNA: TGCAGCGTTAGTAACAGACTAGCGGCAGACTACGAGCAGTACTTC

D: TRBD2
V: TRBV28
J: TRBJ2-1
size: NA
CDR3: CASSKPGLAYNEQFF
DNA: TGTGCCAGCAGTAAACCGGGACTAGCGTACAATGAGCAGTTCTTC

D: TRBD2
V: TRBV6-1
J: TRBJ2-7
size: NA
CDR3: CASSEGTSGSYEQYF
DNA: TGTGCCAGCAGTGAAGGGACTAGCGGCTCCTACGAGCAGTACTTC

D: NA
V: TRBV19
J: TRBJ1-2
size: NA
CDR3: CASSISDGPSNYGYTF
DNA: TGTGCCAGTAGTATATCGGACGGGCCTTCTAACTATGGCTACACCTTC

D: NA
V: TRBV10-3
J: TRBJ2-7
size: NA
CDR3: CAISEPSSYEQYF
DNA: TGTGCCATCAGTGAACCTTCCTCCTACGAGCAGTACTTC

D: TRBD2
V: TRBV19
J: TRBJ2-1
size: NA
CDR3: CASSRGTSGYNEQFF
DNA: TGTGCCAGTAGTAGAGGGACTAGTGGCTACAATGAGCAGTTCTTC

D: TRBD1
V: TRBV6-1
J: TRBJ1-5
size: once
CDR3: CASLRDREGQPQHF
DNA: TGTGCCAGCCTCCGGGACAGGGAGGGACAGCCCCAGCATTTT

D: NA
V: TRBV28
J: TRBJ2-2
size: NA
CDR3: CASSLRNTGELFF
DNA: TGTGCCAGCAGTTTGAGGAACACCGGGGAGCTGTTTTTT

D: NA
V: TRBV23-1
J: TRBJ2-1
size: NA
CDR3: CASSPQQRGYNEQFF
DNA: TGCGCCAGCAGTCCCCAACAAAGGGGGTATAATGAGCAGTTCTTC

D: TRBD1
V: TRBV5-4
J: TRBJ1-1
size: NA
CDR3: CASSLTGTAYTEAFF
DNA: TGTGCCAGCAGCCTAACCGGGACAGCTTACACTGAAGCTTTCTTT

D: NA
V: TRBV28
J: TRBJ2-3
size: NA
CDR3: CASSLTDTQYF
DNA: TGTGCCAGCAGCCTCACAGATACGCAGTATTTT

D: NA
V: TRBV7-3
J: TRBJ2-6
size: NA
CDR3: CASSLTSGGANVLTF
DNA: TGTGCCAGCAGCTTAACGTCAGGTGGGGCCAACGTCCTGACTTTC

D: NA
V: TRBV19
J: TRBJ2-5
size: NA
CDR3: CASSISGPGSARTQYF
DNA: TGTGCCAGTAGCATATCAGGGCCCGGGTCCGCGAGGACCCAGTACTTC

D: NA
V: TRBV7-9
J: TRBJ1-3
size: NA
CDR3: CASSRRPGVSGNTIYF
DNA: TGTGCCAGCAGCCGCCGGCCTGGGGTTTCTGGAAACACCATATATTTT

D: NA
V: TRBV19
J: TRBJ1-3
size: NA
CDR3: CATNDRTSGNTIYF
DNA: TGTGCCACAAATGACAGGACCTCTGGAAACACCATATATTTT

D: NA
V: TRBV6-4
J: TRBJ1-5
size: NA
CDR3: CASEGDSNQPQHF
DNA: TGTGCCAGCGAGGGGGATAGCAATCAGCCCCAGCATTTT

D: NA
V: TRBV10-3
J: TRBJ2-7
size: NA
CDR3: CAISSSYEQYF
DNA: TGTGCCATCAGTTCTAGCTACGAGCAGTACTTC

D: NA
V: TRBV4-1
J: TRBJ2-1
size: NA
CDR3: CASSQEVGEQFF
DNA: TGCGCCAGCAGCCAAGAGGTAGGGGAGCAGTTCTTC

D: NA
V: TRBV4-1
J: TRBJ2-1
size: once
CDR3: CASSQVVGGLTFEQFF
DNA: TGCGCCAGCAGCCAAGTCGTGGGGGGGCTAACGTTTGAGCAGTTCTTC

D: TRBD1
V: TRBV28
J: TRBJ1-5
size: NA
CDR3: CASRGDRLLYQPQHF
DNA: TGTGCCAGCAGAGGGGACAGGCTACTTTATCAGCCCCAGCATTTT

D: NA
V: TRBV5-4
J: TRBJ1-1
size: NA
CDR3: CASSLQSPQAFF
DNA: TGTGCCAGCAGCCTTCAGTCCCCGCAAGCTTTCTTT

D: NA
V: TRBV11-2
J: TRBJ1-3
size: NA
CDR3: CASSSYLSSGNTIYF
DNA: TGTGCCAGCAGCTCCTATCTAAGCTCTGGAAACACCATATATTTT

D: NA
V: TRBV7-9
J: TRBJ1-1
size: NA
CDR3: CASSLSGGDTEAFF
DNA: TGTGCCAGCAGCTTATCTGGGGGGGACACTGAAGCTTTCTTT